The 24 T cell receptor beta chains given below trace back to one sample, sequenced in a study of blood T cell repertoires in COVID-19. Clones were read by immunoSEQ multiplex PCR, and TCRdb kept only the in-frame ones, dropping some. Of 250,000 to 350,000 clones listed, 88% are singletons. The specimen sequenced was peripheral blood. These receptors were collected from a woman younger than 45 with COVID-19, enrolled during active disease.

The chain uses TRBV27 and TRBJ2-2; D not resolved. Trimming took off 1 base at V and 1 base at J, with 7 bases between the two ends. The CDR3 extends over 15 amino acids. Germline assignment: CDR1 MNHEY and CDR2 SMNVEV (reference sequence). CDR3 residues: CASSLWALNTGELFF. The CDR3 nucleotides read TGTGCCAGCAGTTTATGGGCCCTGAACACCGGGGAGCTGTTTTTT.

CDR3 in amino acids: CASSPPGPNEKLFF. The DNA of the CDR3 is TGTGCCAGCTCACCACCGGGCCCTAATGAAAAACTGTTTTTT. This chain joins TRBV18 and TRBJ1-4; no firm D call. The CDR3 is made up of 14 amino acids. Trimming shortened V by 0 bases and J by 3 bases, and 5 bases separated the two germline ends. Per the germline V gene, CDR1 is KGHSH and CDR2 is LQKENI.

Here the CDR3 reads CASSFLPSGANVLTF. CDR3 DNA: TGTGCCAGCAGTTTTCTCCCCTCTGGGGCCAACGTCCTGACTTTC. The rearrangement links TRBV28 to TRBJ2-6; D not certain. Germline assignment: CDR1 MDHEN and CDR2 SYDVKM. The V end was cut by 3 bases, the J end by 0 bases, with 6 bases between. This CDR3 is 15 amino acids long.

The V and J genes are TRBV5-1 and TRBJ2-2; D may be TRBD2 (6 bases). Trimming left V 0 bases short and J 4 bases short, with 13 bases between. In germline, CDR1 is SGHRS, CDR2 YFSETQ. The CDR3 spans 16 residues. The CDR3 coding sequence is TGCGCCAGCAGCTTGGCCACTAGCCCCGTCACCGGGGAGCTGTTTTTT. The encoded protein is CASSLATSPVTGELFF.

The chain recombines TRBV10-3 with TRBJ1-1, with 8 bases aligning to TRBD1. The germline V gene encodes CDR1 ENHRY and CDR2 SYGVKD. The CDR3 runs to 13 residues. The ends lost 5 bases at V and 3 bases at J; junction bases unmatched: 2. The CDR3 protein is CAISSDRDTEAFF. CDR3 DNA: TGTGCCATCAGTTCGGACAGGGACACTGAAGCTTTCTTT.

The chain recombines TRBV5-4 with TRBJ2-1; a possible D gene is TRBD2 (5 bases). There are 16 residues in the CDR3. Trimming took 2 bases from V and 0 from J, leaving 12 bases between them. Germline CDR1 is SGHNT and CDR2 is YYREEE (reference sequence). CDR3 region: CASSFGGSSSYNEQFF. CDR3 coding DNA: TGTGCCAGCAGCTTTGGCGGGTCAAGCTCCTACAATGAGCAGTTCTTC.

The genes are TRBV5-1 and TRBJ2-1; 10 positions match TRBD1. The CDR3 covers 17 residues. Germline loops: CDR1 SGHRS, CDR2 YFSETQ. V shed 1 base and J 0 bases; nucleotides not matched to a gene: 4. The CDR3 DNA reads TGCGCCAGCAGCTTGTTGGGGACAGGGGTCTCCTACAATGAGCAGTTCTTC. Encoded protein: CASSLLGTGVSYNEQFF.

This chain links TRBV25-1 with TRBJ2-5; D is possibly TRBD1 (5 bases). The CDR3 runs to 13 residues. Trimming shortened V by 5 bases and J by 7 bases, and 14 bases separated the two germline ends. Germline-derived CDR1 and CDR2 are MGHDK and SYGVNS. DNA for the CDR3: TGTGCCAGCAGTTTGGGAAGTACAGGGACCCAGTACTTC. It codes for CASSLGSTGTQYF.

The chain recombines TRBV7-9 with TRBJ2-2; D uncertain. Germline values: CDR1 SEHNR, CDR2 FQNEAQ (reference sequence). V was cut by 4 bases and J by 4 bases, with 19 bases left in between. The CDR3 has 17 residues. The CDR3 is CASSSELMRLSTGELFF. Written as DNA, the CDR3 is TGTGCCAGCAGCTCCGAACTTATGAGGTTGAGCACCGGGGAGCTGTTTTTT.

The chain uses TRBV5-6 and TRBJ2-1; 7 bases are a match to TRBD2. Unmatched junction bases numbered 9, after V lost 0 bases and J lost 6 bases. Per the germline V gene, CDR1 is SGHDT and CDR2 is YYEEEE. The CDR3 sequence is 16 residues long. The CDR3 sequence: CASSLGLAGEGNEQFF. CDR3 bases: TGTGCCAGCAGCTTGGGGCTCGCGGGAGAAGGCAATGAGCAGTTCTTC.

The sample holds many counts of this clone. The V call is TRBV7-2, the J call TRBJ1-2; 11 bases are a match to TRBD1. Germline V CDR1 and CDR2: SGHTA, FQGNSA. The CDR3 has 14 amino acids. Trimming removed 0 bases from V and 8 bases from J; junction bases left unmatched: 2. This CDR3 is CASSLADRGHGYTF. The DNA for the CDR3 is TGTGCCAGCAGCTTAGCGGACAGGGGGCACGGCTACACCTTC.

The J gene is TRBJ2-1, the V gene TRBV29-1, with 8 bases aligning to TRBD2. The junction had 9 bases not matched to a gene; V was cut back by 4 bases and J by 7 bases. The V gene's germline CDR1 is SQVTM and CDR2 ANQGSEA. The CDR3 consists of 14 residues. Here the CDR3 DNA reads TGCAGCGTTGTTTCCAGCGGGAGTGTGAATGAGCAGTTCTTC. Its translation: CSVVSSGSVNEQFF.

This clone has just a few counts. The V and J genes are TRBV28 and TRBJ2-1; possible D gene TRBD2, 6 bases. The CDR3 sequence is 15 residues long. Looked up from germline, CDR1 is MDHEN and CDR2 is SYDVKM. V was shortened by 5 bases and J by 6 bases, with 17 bases between the two germline ends. The CDR3 nucleotides read TGTGCCAGCAGTCCGATCGGGCTAGCGTCCAATGAGCAGTTCTTC. It is translated as CASSPIGLASNEQFF.

The V gene is TRBV2, the J gene TRBJ2-7; a weak D match, TRBD2 (5 bases). From germline, CDR1 is SNHLY and CDR2 FYNNEI. CDR3 size: 13 residues. Trimming took 7 bases from V and 13 from J, leaving 23 bases between them. The chain's CDR3 is CASMAPGVRASYF. CDR3 coding DNA: TGTGCCAGCATGGCCCCTGGGGTGAGGGCGTCCTACTTC.

This clone was picked up one time. This chain joins TRBV11-3 and TRBJ1-5; TRBD1 is a possible D gene (5 bases). The CDR3 loop spans 16 amino acids. Trimming cost V 5 bases and J 3 bases, with 17 bases left between them. Germline CDR1 and CDR2: SGHNT and YENEEA. Here the CDR3 reads CASSPVGGRDNQPQHF. CDR3 DNA sequence: TGTGCCAGCAGCCCGGTCGGGGGAAGGGACAATCAGCCCCAGCATTTT. Based on the CDR3 plus reference TRBV11-3 and TRBJ1-5, the full variable domain is EAGVVQSPRYKIIEKKQPVAFWCNPISGHNTLYWYLQNLGQGPELLIRYENEEAVDDSQLPKDRFSAERLKGVDSTLKIQPAELGDSAVYLCASSPVGGRDNQPQHFGDGTRLSIL.

This rearrangement joins TRBV7-9 to TRBJ2-1, with 8 bases fitting TRBD2. The CDR3 loop spans 17 amino acids. J gave up 6 bases and V 3 bases, and 13 bases lay outside the gene matches. Germline loops: CDR1 SEHNR, CDR2 FQNEAQ (reference sequence). The CDR3 sequence is CASSFTTSGLLGNEQFF. The CDR3 DNA is TGTGCCAGCAGCTTCACCACTAGCGGACTCCTGGGCAATGAGCAGTTCTTC.

The sample holds one count of this clone. This chain joins TRBV6-5 and TRBJ2-1, with 9 nucleotides matching TRBD2. The germline CDR1 and CDR2 sequences are MNHEY and SVGAGI. The CDR3 runs 12 residues. Trimming at V came to 2 bases and at J to 14 bases, leaving 4 bases not matched to a gene. In nucleotides, the CDR3 is TGTGCCAGCAGTTACCCGGCTAGCGGGAAGTTCTTC. It specifies CASSYPASGKFF.

This clone was counted a few times. The chain joins TRBV7-8 to TRBJ1-2; perhaps TRBD1 as D (5 bases). V lost 5 bases and J lost 2, with 12 bases in between. Germline V gene data show CDR1 as SGHVS and CDR2 as FQNEAQ. This CDR3 region has 14 residues. The CDR3 here is CASSPLPGNYGYTF. The DNA of the CDR3 is TGTGCCAGCAGCCCCCTGCCAGGGAACTATGGCTACACCTTC.

This chain joins TRBV11-2 and TRBJ1-6; D remains unclear. Trimming took off 4 bases at V and 7 bases at J, with 11 bases between the two ends. The CDR3 has 14 amino acids. Germline V lookup: CDR1 SGHAT, CDR2 FQNNGV. The CDR3 DNA sequence: TGTGCCAGCAGCTCACGCATACAGAATTCACCCCTCCACTTT. It yields the protein CASSSRIQNSPLHF.

This CDR3 reads CASSTPRRAQYNEQFF. CDR3 coding DNA: TGCGCCAGCTCGACTCCCCGGCGGGCCCAATACAATGAGCAGTTCTTC. V usage is TRBV4-1 and J usage is TRBJ2-1; D is perhaps TRBD2 (5 bases). Trimming left V 8 bases short and J 4 bases short, with 21 bases between. The CDR3 contains 16 residues. Germline assignment: CDR1 MGHRA and CDR2 YSYEKL.

The CDR3 here is CATSVAGRSSYNEQFF. DNA for the CDR3: TGTGCCACCAGTGTCGCGGGACGGAGCTCCTACAATGAGCAGTTCTTC. The V call is TRBV24-1, the J call TRBJ2-1; D is possibly TRBD2 (6 bases). The germline gives CDR1 KGHDR, CDR2 SFDVKD. The CDR3 totals 16 residues. V gave up 5 bases and J gave up 0 bases, with 13 bases separating them.

The rearrangement uses TRBV30 and TRBJ2-2, with a tentative D call TRBD2 (5 bases). Trimming shortened V by 3 bases and J by 6 bases, and 11 bases separated the two germline ends. The CDR3 contains 13 residues. Germline CDR1 GTSNPN, CDR2 SVGIG (reference sequence). Here the CDR3 reads CAWRETGAGELFF. DNA for the CDR3: TGTGCCTGGAGGGAGACCGGGGCCGGGGAGCTGTTTTTT.

The V and J genes are TRBV6-5 and TRBJ2-4, with D perhaps TRBD1 (5 bases). The CDR3 is 15 residues long. With 5 bases removed from V and 3 bases from J, the gap between germline ends came to 14 bases. Germline CDR1 is MNHEY and CDR2 is SVGAGI. The DNA of the CDR3 is TGTGCCAGCAGTCCTACTCTACAGGACAAAAACATTCAGTACTTC. Translation gives CASSPTLQDKNIQYF.

The chain carries TRBV2 and TRBJ2-5, with TRBD2 as a possible D gene (5 bases). This CDR3 is 14 amino acids long. V was pared by 5 bases and J by 4 bases, with 14 bases between. Germline V gives CDR1 SNHLY, CDR2 FYNNEI. CDR3 protein: CASSPLIGGETQYF. For the CDR3, the DNA is TGTGCCAGCAGTCCCCTCATCGGAGGAGAGACCCAGTACTTC.